Listed below are T cell receptor beta chains from one sample, sequenced in a study of blood T cells in healthy people across ages. TCRdb re-derived calls from the 5' RACE reads in MiXCR, one entry per CDR3 protein. The table includes 1.5 million to 2 million distinct CDR3 sequences, 28% detected once. Sequencing used blood. The receptor source for this set is a woman aged 25 to 39 in good health. Both conserved end residues are part of each CDR3.

TRBJ1-2 TRBV4-3 CASSQDRDSSYGYTF
TRBJ2-1 TRBV28 CASSPVAGLVGDEQFF
TRBJ1-6 TRBV9 CASCVEGNSPLHF
TRBJ1-1 TRBV5-1 CASSYRASGNTEAFF
TRBJ2-2 TRBV3-1 CASSQRTGDTGELFF
TRBJ2-7 TRBV3-1 CASSRTGTPAYEQYF
TRBJ2-3 TRBV20-1 CSAPRSVPDTQYF
TRBJ2-3 TRBV7-6 CASSLGTPLSDTQYF
TRBJ2-7 TRBV5-1 CASSPRSGDSYEQYF
TRBJ2-1 TRBV12-3/TRBV12-4 CASKSGGTYNEQFF
TRBJ2-2 TRBV7-6 CASSFGGRSGELFF
TRBJ2-3 TRBV20-1 CSAYYGTDTQYF
TRBJ1-4 TRBV20-1 CSGQRQGNEKLFF
TRBJ2-7 TRBV6-2/TRBV6-3 CASSFQTPWGATYEQYF
TRBJ1-1 TRBV5-1 CASFAPGDNTEAFF
TRBJ1-2 TRBV24-1 CATSAETDLVGGYTF
TRBJ2-1 TRBV7-2 CASSRGPRTTDNEQFF
TRBJ2-1 TRBV6-1 CASVLGQHNEQFF
TRBJ1-1 TRBV7-2 CASSSSIQGQAEAFF
TRBJ1-1 TRBV12-3/TRBV12-4 CASSFMGRAEAFF
TRBJ2-5 TRBV5-1 CASSLTTSKTQYF
TRBJ2-3 TRBV9 CASSVLVRGTQYF
TRBJ2-7 TRBV12-3/TRBV12-4 CASSLTFPVYEQYF
TRBJ2-3 TRBV7-3 CASSLVGGASTDTQYF
TRBJ2-4 TRBV11-2 CASSLVRGRAKNIQYF
TRBJ2-6 TRBV7-9 CASAGGGTGPGANILTF
TRBJ2-5 TRBV12-5 CASGWVPGLAGVYF
TRBJ2-1 TRBV29-1 CSGLLAGGFSEQFF
TRBJ2-7 TRBV4-1 CASSQVRLADSYEQYF
TRBJ1-5 TRBV7-2 CASSPHRNQPQHF
TRBJ2-7 TRBV5-1 CASSSDRDYEQYF
TRBJ1-4 TRBV4-3 CASSQDLSAVGGENLFF
TRBJ1-1 TRBV12-3/TRBV12-4 CASSSVRGGTEAFF
TRBJ2-1 TRBV28 CASSHPGGTLNEQFF
TRBJ2-1 TRBV12-3/TRBV12-4 CASSPGVETQFF
TRBJ2-3 TRBV9 CASSVDAASTDTQYF
TRBJ2-7 TRBV6-6 CASSPSGGDGEGQYF
TRBJ2-5 TRBV6-2/TRBV6-3 CATQQSTGEETQYF